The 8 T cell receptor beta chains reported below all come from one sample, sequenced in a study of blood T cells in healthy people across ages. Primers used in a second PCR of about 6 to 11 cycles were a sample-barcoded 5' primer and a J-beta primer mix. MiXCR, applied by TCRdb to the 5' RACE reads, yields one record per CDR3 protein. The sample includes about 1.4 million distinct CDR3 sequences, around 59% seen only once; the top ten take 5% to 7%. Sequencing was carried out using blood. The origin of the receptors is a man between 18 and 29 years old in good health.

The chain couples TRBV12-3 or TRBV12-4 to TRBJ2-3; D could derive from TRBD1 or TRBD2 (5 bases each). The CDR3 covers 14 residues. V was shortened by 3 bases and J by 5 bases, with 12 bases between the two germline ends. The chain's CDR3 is CASSFIEGKDTQYF. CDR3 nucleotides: TGTGCCAGCAGTTTCATCGAGGGGAAAGATACGCAGTATTTT.

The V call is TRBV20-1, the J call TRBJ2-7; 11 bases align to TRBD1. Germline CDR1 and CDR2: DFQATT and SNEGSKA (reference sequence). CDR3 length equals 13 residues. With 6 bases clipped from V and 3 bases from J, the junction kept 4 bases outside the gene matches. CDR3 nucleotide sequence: TGCAGTGCCCCGGGACAGGGGGGCTACGAGCAGTACTTC. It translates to CSAPGQGGYEQYF.

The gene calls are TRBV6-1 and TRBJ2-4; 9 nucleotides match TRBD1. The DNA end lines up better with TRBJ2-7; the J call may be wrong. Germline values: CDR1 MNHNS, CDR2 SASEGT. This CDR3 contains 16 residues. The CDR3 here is CASSWTRGQGAYEQYF. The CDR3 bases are TGTGCCAGCAGTTGGACAAGGGGACAGGGAGCCTACGAGCAGTACTTC.

CDR3 DNA sequence: TGTGCCAGCAGTTACGCGAAAGACCTGAATGGCTACACCTTC. This gives the protein CASSYAKDLNGYTF. This chain joins TRBV6-6 and TRBJ1-2; D is unclear. Germline CDR1 reads MNHNY; CDR2 reads SVGAGI (reference sequence). Trimming took 2 bases from V and 6 from J, leaving 13 bases between them. This CDR3 has 14 residues.

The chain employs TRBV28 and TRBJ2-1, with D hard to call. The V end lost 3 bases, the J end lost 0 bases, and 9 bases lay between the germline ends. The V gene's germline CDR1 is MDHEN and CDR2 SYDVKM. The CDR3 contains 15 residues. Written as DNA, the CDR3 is TGTGCCAGCAGTTTGGTACAGAGCTCCTACAATGAGCAGTTCTTC. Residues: CASSLVQSSYNEQFF.

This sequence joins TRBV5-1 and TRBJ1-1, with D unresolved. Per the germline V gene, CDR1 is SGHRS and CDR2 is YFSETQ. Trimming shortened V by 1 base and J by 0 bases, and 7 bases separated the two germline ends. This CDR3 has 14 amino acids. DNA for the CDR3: TGCGCCAGCAGCTTGAGGCAGATGAACACTGAAGCTTTCTTT. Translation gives CASSLRQMNTEAFF.

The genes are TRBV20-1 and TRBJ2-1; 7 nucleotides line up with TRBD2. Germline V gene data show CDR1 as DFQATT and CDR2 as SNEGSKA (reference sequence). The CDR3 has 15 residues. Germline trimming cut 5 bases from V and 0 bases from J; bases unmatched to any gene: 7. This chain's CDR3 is CSAPPRGSSYNEQFF. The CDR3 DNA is TGCAGTGCTCCCCCGCGGGGGAGCTCCTACAATGAGCAGTTCTTC.

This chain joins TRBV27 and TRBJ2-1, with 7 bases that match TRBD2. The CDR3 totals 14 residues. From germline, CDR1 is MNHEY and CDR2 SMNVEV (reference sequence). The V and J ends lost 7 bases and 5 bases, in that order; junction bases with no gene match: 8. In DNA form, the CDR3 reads TGTGCCAGCACGTCCAGCGGGACCGACAATGAGCAGTTCTTC. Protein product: CASTSSGTDNEQFF.